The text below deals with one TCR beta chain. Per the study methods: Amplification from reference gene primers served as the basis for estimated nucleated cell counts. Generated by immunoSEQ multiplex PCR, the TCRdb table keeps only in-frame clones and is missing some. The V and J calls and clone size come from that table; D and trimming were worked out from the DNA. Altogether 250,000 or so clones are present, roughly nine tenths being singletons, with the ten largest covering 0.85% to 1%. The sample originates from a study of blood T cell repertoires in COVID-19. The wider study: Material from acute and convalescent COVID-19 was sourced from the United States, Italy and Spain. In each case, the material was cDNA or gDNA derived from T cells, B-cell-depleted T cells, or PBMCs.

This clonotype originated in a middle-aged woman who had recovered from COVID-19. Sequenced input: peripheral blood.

CDR3 loop: CASSLTSEYEQYF. The CDR3 region has the DNA TGCGCCAGCAGCTTAACTAGCGAGTACGAGCAGTACTTC. The chain couples TRBV5-1 to TRBJ2-7; 7 positions agree with TRBD2. Germline trimming cut 2 bases from V and 4 bases from J; bases unmatched to any gene: 3. Germline CDR1 SGHRS, CDR2 YFSETQ. The CDR3 is 13 amino acids.